The clone carrying this T cell receptor (beta chain) was detected once. Its target is unknown. The data stem from a study of blood T cells in healthy people across ages. Study-wide context: The capture of about one barcoded beta molecule per two T cells was achieved by template switching. Study-wide findings and caveats: More naive CD4+ cells and higher diversity marked long-lived donors relative to aged donors.

A second PCR, run for roughly 7 to 11 cycles, used a sample-barcoded 5' primer plus a J-beta primer mix. TCRdb re-derived calls from the 5' RACE reads in MiXCR, one entry per CDR3 protein. The repertoire has over 1.5 million distinct CDR3 sequences, about 50% of them found once; the top ten carry over 2%. Germline CDR1 MGHRA, CDR2 YSYEKL. This CDR3 has 17 residues. V was trimmed by 0 bases and J by 4 bases, leaving 17 bases between them. Donation came from healthy Caucasian individuals in Russia who were aged 6 to 90. The study isolated at least 6.5 million PBMCs from each sample. The receptor was isolated from a woman in her 40s in good health. The specimen was blood. This chain joins TRBV4-1 and TRBJ2-3; D might be TRBD2 (5 bases). The CDR3 loop reads CASSQEYTGNSADTQYF. The CDR3 DNA follows: TGCGCCAGCAGCCAAGAATATACGGGGAACAGCGCAGATACGCAGTATTTT.